This paragraph reports one T cell receptor beta chain. Profiles of TCR beta VDJ and CDR3 were generated from a genomic DNA template. TCRdb independently ran MiXCR on the reads; one entry per CDR3 protein. The table records 250,000 to 350,000 distinct CDR3 sequences, about 50% of them present only once. This sample is drawn from a study of CD8+CD57+ T cells in acquired aplastic anemia. Study background: Each DNA sample taken from sorted CD4+ and CD8+ cells came to around 2.9 ug on average.

CDR3 length: 16 amino acids. Trimming removed 6 bases from V and 4 bases from J; junction bases left unmatched: 8. Germline values: CDR1 ENHRY, CDR2 SYGVKD. Patients sequenced had flow cytometry evidence of CD8+CD57+ cell expansion. This sequence originates from a human donor with aplastic anemia. The sequenced sample was sorted CD4+, CD8+, or CD8+CD57+ T cells (not recorded which) from PBMCs. The gene calls are TRBV10-3 and TRBJ2-7, with 14 bases lining up with TRBD2. As DNA, the CDR3 is TGTGCCATCAGCACGGGGACTAGCGGGGGTCGATACGAGCAGTACTTC. Its translation: CAISTGTSGGRYEQYF.